Below are 14 T cell receptor beta chains sequenced from a single sample in a study of blood T cell repertoires in COVID-19. Generated by immunoSEQ multiplex PCR, the TCRdb table keeps only in-frame clones and is missing some. The table lists about 98,000 clones, roughly 80% of them singletons, with approximately 4.5% in the top ten. The sequenced sample consisted of peripheral blood. The receptors were gathered from a human donor in a cohort sampled during active COVID-19.

V and J are TRBV7-2 and TRBJ1-3; 10 bases are a match to TRBD1. This CDR3 contains 16 residues. J gave up 2 bases and V 1 base, and 2 bases lay outside the gene matches. Germline V gives CDR1 SGHTA, CDR2 FQGNSA. CDR3 DNA sequence: TGTGCCAGCAGCTTAGGAGGGACAGGGGCTGGAAACACCATATATTTT. Translated: CASSLGGTGAGNTIYF.

The chain recombines TRBV10-2 with TRBJ1-2; the D gene is possibly TRBD1 (6 bases). From germline, CDR1 is WSHSY and CDR2 SAAADI. This CDR3 comprises 16 residues. Trimming removed 3 bases at V and 4 bases at J, with 18 bases between. The CDR3 reads CASSEEGRGLRYGYTF. The CDR3 DNA is TGCGCCAGCAGTGAAGAGGGGCGGGGGCTGCGCTATGGCTACACCTTC.

This rearrangement joins TRBV7-2 to TRBJ1-4; D not resolved. There are 11 residues in the CDR3. Trimming shortened V by 1 base and J by 11 bases, and 5 bases separated the two germline ends. CDR1 is SGHTA and CDR2 is FQGNSA in the germline V gene. The CDR3 sequence is CASSLDSKLFF. As DNA, the CDR3 is TGTGCCAGCAGCTTAGACAGCAAACTGTTTTTT.

The chain links TRBV2 to TRBJ1-1; a possible D gene is TRBD1 (6 bases). Per the germline V gene, CDR1 is SNHLY and CDR2 is FYNNEI. The CDR3 consists of 13 residues. Trimming removed 11 bases at V and 0 bases at J, with 13 bases between. The DNA of the CDR3 is TGTGCCGCGAAGGGGGAAGTGAACACTGAAGCTTTCTTT. Its translation is CAAKGEVNTEAFF.

The rearrangement joins TRBV18 to TRBJ2-7; 10 bases agree with TRBD1. There are 14 residues in the CDR3. The junction had 5 bases not matched to a gene; V was cut back by 6 bases and J by 3 bases. CDR1 KGHSH and CDR2 LQKENI come from the germline V gene. CDR3 loop: CASSRTGGNYEQYF. The CDR3 DNA reads as TGTGCCAGCTCCCGGACAGGGGGGAACTACGAGCAGTACTTC.

V usage is TRBV11-2 and J usage is TRBJ1-2, with 8 positions matching TRBD1. Germline CDR1 and CDR2: SGHAT and FQNNGV. Germline trimming cut 0 bases from V and 7 bases from J; bases unmatched to any gene: 7. This CDR3 is 15 amino acids long. The CDR3 loop reads CASSLDPRGLGGYTF. Here the CDR3 DNA reads TGTGCCAGCAGCTTAGACCCCAGGGGGCTAGGTGGCTACACCTTC.

CDR3 region: CASIQPGQGGSNQPQHF. The CDR3 DNA follows: TGTGCCAGTATTCAACCGGGACAGGGAGGTAGCAATCAGCCCCAGCATTTT. This chain connects TRBV19 to TRBJ1-5; the match to TRBD1 covers 9 bases. Germline assignment: CDR1 LNHDA and CDR2 SQIVND (reference sequence). V lost 7 bases to trimming and J lost 0 bases; unmatched junction nucleotides: 10. The CDR3 spans 17 residues.

This clone was counted a few times. The same CDR3 is also encoded by other DNA sequences in this sample. The rearrangement uses TRBV6-5 and TRBJ2-3; TRBD2 aligns across 8 bases. There are 13 residues in the CDR3. Trimming at V came to 6 bases and at J to 5 bases, leaving 4 bases not matched to a gene. The germline V gene has CDR1 MNHEY and CDR2 SVGAGI. The CDR3 protein is CASRLAGRDTQYF. CDR3 DNA: TGTGCCAGCAGGCTAGCGGGCCGAGATACGCAGTATTTT.

V gene TRBV5-4 combines with J gene TRBJ1-3; no reliable D call. Germline V gene lookup returns CDR1 SGHNT and CDR2 YYREEE (reference sequence). The CDR3 is 18 residues long. Trimming left V 4 bases short and J 4 bases short, with 24 bases between. CDR3 DNA sequence: TGTGCCAGCAGCCCAGGCCTCCTTATTTGGCGTGTAGGAAACACCATATATTTT. It encodes CASSPGLLIWRVGNTIYF.

The genes are TRBV19 and TRBJ1-6; TRBD1 agrees at 9 bases. Germline assignment: CDR1 LNHDA and CDR2 SQIVND (reference sequence). V lost 4 bases to trimming and J lost 10 bases; unmatched junction nucleotides: 5. CDR3 length: 14 residues. The CDR3 spells CASSRGDRVSPLHF. In DNA form, the CDR3 reads TGTGCCAGTAGTAGAGGGGACAGGGTGTCACCCCTCCACTTT.

The CDR3 DNA reads TGTGCCAGCAGCGTCGACAGGGTTAATCAGCCCCAGCATTTT. Translation: CASSVDRVNQPQHF. V gene TRBV7-2 combines with J gene TRBJ1-5; 7 nucleotides line up with TRBD1. Germline V lookup: CDR1 SGHTA, CDR2 FQGNSA. The CDR3 totals 14 residues. The V gene end was trimmed by 5 bases and the J gene end by 4 bases; junction bases not matched to a gene: 5.

This clone was observed a single time. This chain connects TRBV7-2 to TRBJ2-3, with 8 nucleotides matching TRBD2. Germline trimming cut 2 bases from V and 3 bases from J; bases unmatched to any gene: 7. Germline CDR1 is SGHTA and CDR2 is FQGNSA. The CDR3 has 16 residues. The CDR3 nucleotides read TGTGCCAGCAGCTTAATCTCGGGGGGGGGAACAGATACGCAGTATTTT. Its translation is CASSLISGGGTDTQYF.

The chain carries TRBV4-2 and TRBJ2-3; no firm D call. The CDR3 length is 14 residues. Germline V gene sequence: CDR1 LGHNA, CDR2 YNFKEQ. With 0 bases removed from V and 8 bases from J, the gap between germline ends came to 12 bases. The CDR3 reads CASSQDPGSATQYF. The CDR3 DNA reads as TGTGCCAGCAGCCAAGATCCCGGGTCAGCTACGCAGTATTTT.

This sequence joins TRBV7-2 and TRBJ1-2, with a possible D match to TRBD1 (6 bases). This CDR3 is 12 amino acids long. The germline V gene has CDR1 SGHTA and CDR2 FQGNSA. Trimming took 5 bases from V and 3 from J, leaving 7 bases between them. The CDR3 coding sequence is TGTGCCAGCAGCCCAGGGGACTATGGCTACACCTTC. Its translation: CASSPGDYGYTF.